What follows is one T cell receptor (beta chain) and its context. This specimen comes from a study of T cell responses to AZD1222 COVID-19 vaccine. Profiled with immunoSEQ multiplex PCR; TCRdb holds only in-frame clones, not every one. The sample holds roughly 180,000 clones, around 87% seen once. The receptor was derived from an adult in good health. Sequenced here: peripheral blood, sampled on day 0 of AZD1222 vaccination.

This CDR3 is CASGTGTDRTYEQYF. The DNA for the CDR3 is TGTGCCAGTGGAACCGGGACTGATAGGACCTACGAGCAGTACTTC. The chain has TRBV19 and TRBJ2-7, with D tentatively TRBD2 (6 bases). Germline CDR1 reads LNHDA; CDR2 reads SQIVND (reference sequence). Trimming took 8 bases from V and 2 from J, leaving 19 bases between them. This CDR3 spans 15 amino acids.